This T cell receptor (beta chain) was identified during a study of blood T cells in healthy people across ages. Combining a sample-barcoded 5' primer with a J-beta primer mix, a second PCR ran for roughly 6 to 11 cycles. MiXCR, run by TCRdb on the 5' RACE reads, gives a single entry per CDR3 protein. The table has nearly 1 million distinct CDR3 sequences, around 54% seen once. Material for sequencing was blood. This TCR was recovered from a woman aged 55-69 years in good health.

CDR3 sequence (DNA): TGTGCCAGCAGCTCCGACCCTTCGGGGGACACTGAAGCTTTCTTT. Translated, it gives CASSSDPSGDTEAFF. The V gene is TRBV5-4, the J gene TRBJ1-1; weak D call: TRBD1 (5 bases). CDR1 is SGHNT, CDR2 YYREEE, per germline (reference sequence). The ends were cut back, 3 bases at V and 3 bases at J, with 15 bases in the middle. The CDR3 loop spans 15 amino acids.